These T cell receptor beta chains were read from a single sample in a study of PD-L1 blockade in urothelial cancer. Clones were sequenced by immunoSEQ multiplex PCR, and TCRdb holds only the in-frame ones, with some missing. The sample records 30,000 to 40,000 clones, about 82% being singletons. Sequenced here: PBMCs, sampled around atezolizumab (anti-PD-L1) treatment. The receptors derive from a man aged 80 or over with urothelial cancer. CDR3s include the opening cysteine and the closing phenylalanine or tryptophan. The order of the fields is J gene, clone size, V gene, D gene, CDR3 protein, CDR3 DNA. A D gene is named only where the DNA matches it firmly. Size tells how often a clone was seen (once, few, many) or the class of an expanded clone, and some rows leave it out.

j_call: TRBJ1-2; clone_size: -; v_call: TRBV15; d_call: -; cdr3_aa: CATSRDRSYGYTF; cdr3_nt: TGTGCCACCAGCAGAGACAGGTCCTATGGCTACACCTTC
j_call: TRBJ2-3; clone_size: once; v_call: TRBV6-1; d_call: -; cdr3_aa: CASTWEVTDTQYF; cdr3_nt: TGTGCCTCCACGTGGGAGGTCACAGATACGCAGTATTTT
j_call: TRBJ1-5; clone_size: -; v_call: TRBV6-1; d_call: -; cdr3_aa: CASSALTENQPQHF; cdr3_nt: TGTGCCAGCAGTGCATTGACTGAGAATCAGCCCCAGCATTTT
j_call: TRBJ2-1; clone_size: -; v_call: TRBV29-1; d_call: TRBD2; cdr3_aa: CSVGGEGPLFF; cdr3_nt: TGTAGCGTTGGGGGGGAGGGCCCGCTGTTCTTC
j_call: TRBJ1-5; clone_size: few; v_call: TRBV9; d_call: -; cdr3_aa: CASSEEGIYQPQHF; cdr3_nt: TGTGCCAGCAGCGAGGAGGGCATATATCAGCCCCAGCATTTT
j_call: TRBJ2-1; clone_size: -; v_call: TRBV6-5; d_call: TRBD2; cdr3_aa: CASRQRAGGNEQFF; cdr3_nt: TGTGCCAGCAGGCAGCGGGCGGGGGGCAATGAGCAGTTCTTC
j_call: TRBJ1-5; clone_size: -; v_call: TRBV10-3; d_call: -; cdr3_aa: CAISESEGGASNQPQHF; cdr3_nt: TGTGCCATCAGTGAGTCGGAAGGGGGGGCCAGCAATCAGCCCCAGCATTTT
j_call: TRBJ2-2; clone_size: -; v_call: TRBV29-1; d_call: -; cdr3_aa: CSVEIAVPRGELFF; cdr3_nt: TGCAGCGTTGAGATAGCGGTCCCCAGAGGGGAGCTGTTTTTT
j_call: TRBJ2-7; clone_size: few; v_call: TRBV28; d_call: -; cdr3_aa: CASSPPTATSYEQYF; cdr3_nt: TGTGCCAGCAGCCCTCCGACAGCGACCTCCTACGAGCAGTACTTC
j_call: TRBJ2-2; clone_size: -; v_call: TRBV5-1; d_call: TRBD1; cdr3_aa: CATGPGQGIGELFF; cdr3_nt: TGCGCCACCGGGCCGGGACAGGGCATCGGGGAGCTGTTTTTT
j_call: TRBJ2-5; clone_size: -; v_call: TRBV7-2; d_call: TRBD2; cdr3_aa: CASSPLAGWVETQYF; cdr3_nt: TGTGCCAGCAGCCCCTTAGCGGGGTGGGTGGAGACCCAGTACTTC
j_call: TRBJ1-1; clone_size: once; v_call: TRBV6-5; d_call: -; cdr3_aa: CASSLRTSRGTEAFF; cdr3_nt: TGTGCCAGCAGCCTTAGGACAAGTAGGGGCACTGAAGCTTTCTTT
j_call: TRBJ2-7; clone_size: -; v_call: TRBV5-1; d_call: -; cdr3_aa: CASSLQAYEQYF; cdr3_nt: TGCGCCAGCAGCCTACAGGCCTACGAGCAGTACTTC
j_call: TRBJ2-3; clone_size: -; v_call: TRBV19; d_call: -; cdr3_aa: CASSSSGVRTDTQYF; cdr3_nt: TGTGCCAGTTCAAGCTCAGGGGTTCGCACAGATACGCAGTATTTT
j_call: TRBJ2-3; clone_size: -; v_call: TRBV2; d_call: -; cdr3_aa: CASSDSPTEDF; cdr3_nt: TGTGCCAGCAGTGATTCCCCTACCGAGGATTTT
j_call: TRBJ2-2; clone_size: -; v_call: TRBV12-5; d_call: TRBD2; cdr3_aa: CASAPQAGGNTGELFF; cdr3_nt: TGTGCTAGTGCCCCCCAGGCGGGGGGGAACACCGGGGAGCTGTTTTTT